The 4 T cell receptor beta chains reported below all come from one sample, sequenced in a study of tissue T cells after allogeneic stem cell transplantation. The time point was: mouse harvest day 14 after allogeneic transplant. The graft held 10^6 splenic CD5+ T cells and 10^7 T-cell-depleted bone marrow cells. Profiling relied on immunoSEQ multiplex PCR, and the TCRdb table lists in-frame clones only, not all of them. The sample yields approximately 4,100 clones, around 47% seen once. The sequencing input was lymph node tissue. These TCRs come from a female BALB/c mouse given C57BL/6 T cells with graft-versus-host disease after an allogeneic hematopoietic cell transplant.

This clone was picked up one time. Gene labels here are mouse ones. The CDR3 sequence is CASSGGSHSGNTLYF. The sequenced CDR3 bases are TGTGCCAGCAGTGGGGGGTCCCATTCTGGAAATACGCTCTAT. The rearrangement links TRBV15 to TRBJ1-3; tentatively, D is TRBD1 (5 bases). The CDR3 is cut off 1 residue early in the read; its end comes from the germline J gene. Per germline, CDR1 SGHND and CDR2 FRSKSL. The CDR3 sequence is 15 residues long. The V and J ends lost 5 bases and 0 bases respectively, with 11 bases between them.

As regards this clone: Gene names are mouse gene names. The part of the CDR3 DNA that was read is TGTGCCAGCAGTGGGACTGGGCCAAACACCGGGCAGCTCTAC. Its protein is CASSGTGPNTGQLY. The entire CDR3 reads CASSGTGPNTGQLYF. The chain combines TRBV13-1 with TRBJ2-2; 8 bases align to TRBD2. The sequence runs out 1 residue before the end of the CDR3; the remainder is reconstructed from the germline J gene. The germline gives CDR1 NSHNY, CDR2 SYGAGN. Losses at the gene ends were 3 bases for V and 0 bases for J; bases not matched to a gene: 1. The CDR3 runs 15 residues.

Turning to this clone: Here the gene names and germline are mouse. The CDR3 is cut off 1 residue early in the read; its end comes from the germline J gene. This chain uses TRBV26 with TRBJ2-7, with D uncertain. V gave up 2 bases and J gave up 2 bases, with 4 bases separating them. The germline CDR1 and CDR2 sequences are KGHPV and FQNQEV (reference sequence). The CDR3 spans 12 residues. The CDR3: CASSLTAYEQYF. Partial CDR3 DNA: TGTGCCAGCAGTCTGACAGCCTATGAACAGTAC.

A note on this clone: Gene names and germline match the mouse. With the read ending 1 residue before the CDR3 end, the germline J gene is used to fill in that end. The chain is built from TRBV13-2 and TRBJ2-5; 8 positions match TRBD1. The V gene's germline CDR1 is NNHNN and CDR2 SYGAGS (reference sequence). The CDR3 has 14 amino acids. Trimming at V came to 2 bases and at J to 2 bases, leaving 1 base not matched to a gene. CDR3 in amino acids: CASGEDRVQDTQYF. The covered CDR3 bases are TGTGCCAGCGGTGAGGACAGGGTCCAAGACACCCAGTAC.